The rows below give T cell receptor beta chains drawn from one sample of a study of OX40 agonist ivuxolimab in advanced cancers. Sequencing was performed with immunoSEQ multiplex PCR; in TCRdb, only in-frame clones are kept and a portion is missing. The sample yields almost 50,000 clones, less than 90% seen once. The material was CD4+ or CD8+ T cells sorted from blood, obtained in a trial of the OX40 agonist ivuxolimab. These TCRs come from an adult with an advanced solid tumor such as melanoma, head and neck, liver or kidney cancer. Both conserved end residues are trimmed from each CDR3. D genes are given only for firm matches.

d_gene,j_gene,v_gene,CDR3aa
TRBD1,TRBJ2-4,TRBV7-2,ASSLGTGTAKNIQY
TRBD2,TRBJ2-3,TRBV11-2,ASSFRLAGASISTDTQY
-,TRBJ1-2,TRBV28,ASSFVRPNYGYT
TRBD2,TRBJ2-3,TRBV6-6,ATGGAADTQY
-,TRBJ2-1,TRBV2,ASSARRDEQF
TRBD2,TRBJ2-5,TRBV5-6,ASSFRLAGGLQETQY
-,TRBJ2-7,TRBV4-2,ASSQDSRPFREQY
-,TRBJ2-3,TRBV6-1,ASSDWGRGDTQY
-,TRBJ1-2,TRBV30,AWSWGGDYT
TRBD2,TRBJ2-1,TRBV6-5,ASSYSSGSYNEQF
TRBD2,TRBJ2-3,TRBV29-1,STLGTSGSTDTQY
-,TRBJ2-1,TRBV18,ASSPQTGTEQF
TRBD1,TRBJ2-7,TRBV6-5,ASSYDRETY
TRBD2,TRBJ2-1,TRBV10-2,ASSASGPYNEQF
-,TRBJ1-1,TRBV5-4,ASSLAAF
TRBD1,TRBJ2-1,TRBV27,ASSLSWTGTYNEQF
TRBD2,TRBJ2-1,TRBV4-2,ASSQKPGLGDEQF
TRBD1,TRBJ1-2,TRBV4-2,ASSQGLAEQGAGYT
-,TRBJ1-1,TRBV9,ASSPHLTGPGGTEAF
-,TRBJ2-3,TRBV7-9,ASSLRTLGADTQY
-,TRBJ1-1,TRBV15,ATSRVSGEAF
TRBD1,TRBJ2-2,TRBV7-2,ASSLKRGTGDTGELF
-,TRBJ2-3,TRBV6-4,ASSDWPGKDTQY
TRBD1,TRBJ2-1,TRBV6-4,ASSDSRTGSYNEQF
TRBD1,TRBJ1-2,TRBV19,ASSMTGGAGYGYT
-,TRBJ2-2,TRBV9,ASSPSAENTGELF
TRBD2,TRBJ2-1,TRBV5-1,ASSTASGYNEQF
-,TRBJ2-2,TRBV5-1,ASSLTSNTGELF
-,TRBJ2-1,TRBV7-2,ASSLGFYNEQF
-,TRBJ1-2,TRBV20-1,SAPGYGYT
-,TRBJ1-1,TRBV2,ASGLARNTEAF
-,TRBJ2-2,TRBV4-1,ASSSQLFQLGELF
TRBD1,TRBJ2-5,TRBV27,ASRTGVGETQY